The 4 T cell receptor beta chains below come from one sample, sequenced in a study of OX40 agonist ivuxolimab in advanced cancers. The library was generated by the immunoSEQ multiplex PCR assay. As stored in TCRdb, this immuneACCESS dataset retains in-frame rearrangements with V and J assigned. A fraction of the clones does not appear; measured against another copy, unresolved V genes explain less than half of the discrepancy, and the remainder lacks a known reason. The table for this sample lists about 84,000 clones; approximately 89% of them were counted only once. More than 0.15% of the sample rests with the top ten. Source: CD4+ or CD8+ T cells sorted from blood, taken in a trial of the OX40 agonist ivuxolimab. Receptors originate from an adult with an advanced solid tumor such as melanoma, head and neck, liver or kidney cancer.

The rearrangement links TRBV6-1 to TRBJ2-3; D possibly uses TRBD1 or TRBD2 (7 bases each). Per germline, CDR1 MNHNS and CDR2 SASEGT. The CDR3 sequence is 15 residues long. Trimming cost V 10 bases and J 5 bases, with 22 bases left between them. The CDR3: CATQGGGVGGDTQYF. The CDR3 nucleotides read TGTGCCACCCAGGGAGGGGGCGTGGGTGGAGATACGCAGTATTTT.

The CDR3 DNA sequence: TGTGCCAGCAGACGACAGTCGGGGATTTCACCCCTCCACTTT. It codes for CASRRQSGISPLHF. The chain employs TRBV6-5 and TRBJ1-6; a weak D match, TRBD1 (5 bases). Deletions cut 6 bases from V and 9 bases from J, with 15 bases between. The CDR3 is 14 amino acids. The germline gives CDR1 MNHEY, CDR2 SVGAGI.

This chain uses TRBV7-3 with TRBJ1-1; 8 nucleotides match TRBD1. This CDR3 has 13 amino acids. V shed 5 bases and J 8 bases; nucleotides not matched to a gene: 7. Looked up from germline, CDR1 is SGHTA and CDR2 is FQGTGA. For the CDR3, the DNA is TGTGCCAGCAGCCCGAGACAGGGGCAGGAAGCTTTCTTT. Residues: CASSPRQGQEAFF.

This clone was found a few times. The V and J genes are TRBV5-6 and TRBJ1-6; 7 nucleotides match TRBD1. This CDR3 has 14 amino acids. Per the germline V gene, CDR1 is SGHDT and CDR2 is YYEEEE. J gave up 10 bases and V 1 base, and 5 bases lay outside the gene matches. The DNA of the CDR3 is TGTGCCAGCAGCTTGTGGCAGGGGGTGTCACCCCTCCACTTT. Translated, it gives CASSLWQGVSPLHF.